This TCR beta chain was captured by sequencing in a study of cytomegalovirus exposure and HLA in healthy donors. Broader study findings: Versus the 666-donor mean, an Asian-associated ancestry cluster reportedly showed fewer N-insertions in a later analysis. It was only CMV serostatus that was available as immune exposure information.

In the case of this clone: The antigen remains undetermined.

The CDR3 is 14 residues long. The V gene's germline CDR1 is SNHLY and CDR2 FYNNEI. Trimming shortened V by 7 bases and J by 2 bases, and 14 bases separated the two germline ends. The PCR employed 60 Vbeta primers together with 13 Jbeta primers. The assay was immunoSEQ multiplex PCR, and TCRdb's table has in-frame clones only and misses some. The top ten clones hold under 7.5% of a sample with 130,000 or so clones, more than 80% of them seen once. The chain links TRBV2 to TRBJ1-1; D gene uncertain. Sequenced: PBMCs. This receptor was identified in a woman aged 30 to 39 in good health and CMV-seropositive. CDR3 in DNA: TGTGCCAGCACCTTTGACATCCTCAACACTGAAGCTTTCTTT. As protein: CASTFDILNTEAFF.